The T cell receptor beta chain described here comes from a study of cytomegalovirus exposure and HLA in healthy donors. Notes on this clone: Antigen specificity is unknown.

Between the trimmed V and J ends, which lost 4 bases and 5 bases, there was a span of 18 bases. The CDR3 has 15 amino acids. CDR1 and CDR2 from the germline V gene are MNHEY and SVGAGI. The PCR ran on 60 Vbeta and 13 Jbeta primers. TCRdb keeps only in-frame clones here, not all; method: immunoSEQ multiplex PCR. The table includes some 150,000 clones, more than 75% detected once. Broader study findings: Per a prior analysis, the majority of TCR beta V segments were productive roughly 87% or roughly 30% of the time.

The sequence came from a male donor in good health and CMV-seronegative. The rearrangement links TRBV6-5 to TRBJ2-7; possibly TRBD1 for D (6 bases). Sequenced sample: PBMCs. CDR3 in amino acids: CASSFSYRESHEQYF. Written as DNA, the CDR3 is TGTGCCAGCAGTTTTTCCTACAGGGAGTCACACGAGCAGTACTTC.